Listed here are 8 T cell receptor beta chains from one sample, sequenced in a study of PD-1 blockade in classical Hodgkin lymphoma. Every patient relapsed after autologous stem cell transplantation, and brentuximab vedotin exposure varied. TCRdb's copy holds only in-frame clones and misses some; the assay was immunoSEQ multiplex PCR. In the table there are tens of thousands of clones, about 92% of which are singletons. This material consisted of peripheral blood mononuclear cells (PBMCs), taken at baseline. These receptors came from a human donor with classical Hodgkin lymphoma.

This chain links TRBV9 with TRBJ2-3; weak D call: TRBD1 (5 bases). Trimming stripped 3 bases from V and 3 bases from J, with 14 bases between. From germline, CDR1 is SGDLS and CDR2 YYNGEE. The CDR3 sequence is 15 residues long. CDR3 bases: TGTGCCAGCAGCGAGGGGCAGGTTCTTACAGATACGCAGTATTTT. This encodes CASSEGQVLTDTQYF.

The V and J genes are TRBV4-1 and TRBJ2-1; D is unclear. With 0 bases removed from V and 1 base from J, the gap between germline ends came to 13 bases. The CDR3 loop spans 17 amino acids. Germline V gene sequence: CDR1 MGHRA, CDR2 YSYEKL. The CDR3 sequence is CASSQEDPRVSYNEQFF. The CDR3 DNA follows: TGCGCCAGCAGCCAAGAGGACCCAAGGGTTTCCTACAATGAGCAGTTCTTC.

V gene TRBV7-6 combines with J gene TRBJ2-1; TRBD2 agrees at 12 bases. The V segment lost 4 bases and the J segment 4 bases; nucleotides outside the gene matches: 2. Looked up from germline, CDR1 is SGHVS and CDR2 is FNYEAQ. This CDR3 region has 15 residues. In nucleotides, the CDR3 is TGTGCCAGCAGCTCTACTAGCGGGGGGTACAATGAGCAGTTCTTC. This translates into CASSSTSGGYNEQFF.

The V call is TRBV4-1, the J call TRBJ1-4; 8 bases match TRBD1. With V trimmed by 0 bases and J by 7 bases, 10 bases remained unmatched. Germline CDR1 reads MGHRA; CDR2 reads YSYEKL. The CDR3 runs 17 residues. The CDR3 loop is CASSQDGAGGLIEKLFF. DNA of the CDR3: TGCGCCAGCAGCCAAGATGGTGCAGGGGGCCTGATTGAAAAACTGTTTTTT.

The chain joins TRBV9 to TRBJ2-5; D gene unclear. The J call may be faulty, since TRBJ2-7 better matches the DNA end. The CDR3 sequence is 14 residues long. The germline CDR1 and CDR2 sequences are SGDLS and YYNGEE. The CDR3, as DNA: TGTGCCAGCAGCGTAGGGAGACAAGAATACGAGCAGTACTTC. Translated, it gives CASSVGRQEYEQYF.

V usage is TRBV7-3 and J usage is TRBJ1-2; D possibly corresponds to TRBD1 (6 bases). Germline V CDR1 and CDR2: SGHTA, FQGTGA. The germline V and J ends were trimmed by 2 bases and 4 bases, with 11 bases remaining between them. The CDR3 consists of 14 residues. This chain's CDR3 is CASSLGQGSYGYTF. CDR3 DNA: TGTGCCAGCAGCTTAGGTCAGGGGTCCTATGGCTACACCTTC.

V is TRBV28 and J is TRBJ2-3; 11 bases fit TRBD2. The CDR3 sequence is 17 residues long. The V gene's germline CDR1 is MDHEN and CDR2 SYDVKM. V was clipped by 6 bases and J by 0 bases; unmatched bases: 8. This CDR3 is CASRLTGTSGSTDTQYF. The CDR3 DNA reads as TGTGCCAGCAGACTTACCGGGACTAGCGGTAGCACAGATACGCAGTATTTT.

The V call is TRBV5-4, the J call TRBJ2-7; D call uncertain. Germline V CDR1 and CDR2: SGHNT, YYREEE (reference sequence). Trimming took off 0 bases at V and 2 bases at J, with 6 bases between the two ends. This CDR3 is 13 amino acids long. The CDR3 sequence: CASSLDRPYEQYF. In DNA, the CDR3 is TGTGCCAGCAGCTTGGACCGTCCCTACGAGCAGTACTTC.